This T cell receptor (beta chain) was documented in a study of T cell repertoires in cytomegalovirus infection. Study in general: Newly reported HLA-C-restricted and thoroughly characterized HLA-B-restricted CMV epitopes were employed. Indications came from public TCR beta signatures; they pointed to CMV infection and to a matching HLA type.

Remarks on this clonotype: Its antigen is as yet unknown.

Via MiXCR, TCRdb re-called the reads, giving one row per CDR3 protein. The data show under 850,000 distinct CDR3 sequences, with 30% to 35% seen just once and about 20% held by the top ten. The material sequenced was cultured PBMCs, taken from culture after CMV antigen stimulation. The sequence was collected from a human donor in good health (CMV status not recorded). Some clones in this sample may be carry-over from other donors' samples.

The CDR3 loop is CASSLLHSGNTIYF. The CDR3 DNA is TGTGCCAGCAGCCTATTGCACTCTGGAAACACCATATATTTT. The chain uses TRBV7-2 and TRBJ1-3, with no clear D. The germline V and J ends were trimmed by 5 bases and 0 bases, with 8 bases remaining between them. The CDR3 extends over 14 amino acids. Germline V gene lookup returns CDR1 SGHTA and CDR2 FQGNSA.